One sample yielded the 4 T cell receptor beta chains listed below, sequenced in a study of CD8+ T cells in alopecia areata. Sequencing templates came from extracted RNA that was reverse transcribed into cDNA. Sequencing was performed with immunoSEQ multiplex PCR; in TCRdb, only in-frame clones are kept and a portion is missing. The sample consists of more than 150,000 clones, roughly three fifths of them appearing once. As to treatment: oral pan-JAK inhibitor, 5-10 mg twice daily. The input for sequencing was CD8+ T cells sorted from blood, taken at week 24, from a patient treated with tofacitinib. These receptors came from a human donor with alopecia areata.

The chain has TRBV13 and TRBJ2-5; a possible D gene is TRBD2 (6 bases). Germline CDR1 and CDR2: PRHDT and FYEKMQ (reference sequence). This CDR3 contains 16 residues. V was cut by 3 bases and J by 1 base, with 15 bases left in between. The CDR3 region is CASSFQAGGAQETQYF. The CDR3 DNA sequence: TGTGCCAGCAGCTTTCAAGCGGGCGGGGCCCAAGAGACCCAGTACTTC.

Only a few counts were recorded for this clone. This rearrangement joins TRBV5-1 to TRBJ2-5; D is possibly TRBD2 (5 bases). V was shortened by 2 bases and J by 5 bases, with 7 bases between the two germline ends. Germline V CDR1 and CDR2: SGHRS, YFSETQ. CDR3 size: 12 residues. Written as DNA, the CDR3 is TGCGCCAGCAGCTTTGGAGGCGAGACCCAGTACTTC. Its translation: CASSFGGETQYF.

V and J are TRBV5-1 and TRBJ2-2; no firm D call. V lost 0 bases and J lost 4, with 10 bases in between. The CDR3 loop spans 15 amino acids. Per germline, CDR1 SGHRS and CDR2 YFSETQ. The CDR3 spells CASSLGQPVTGELFF. As DNA, the CDR3 is TGCGCCAGCAGCTTGGGGCAGCCAGTCACCGGGGAGCTGTTTTTT.

Comment on this clone: The junction does not match germline at one end; this may be a read error. The CDR3: CSAEGGARWDTQYF. CDR3 sequence (DNA): TGCAGCGCTGAAGGCGGGGCGCGATGGGATACGCAGTATTTT. The chain recombines TRBV29-1 with TRBJ2-3, with D maybe TRBD2 (6 bases). The CDR3 is made up of 14 amino acids. Per germline, CDR1 SQVTM and CDR2 ANQGSEA.